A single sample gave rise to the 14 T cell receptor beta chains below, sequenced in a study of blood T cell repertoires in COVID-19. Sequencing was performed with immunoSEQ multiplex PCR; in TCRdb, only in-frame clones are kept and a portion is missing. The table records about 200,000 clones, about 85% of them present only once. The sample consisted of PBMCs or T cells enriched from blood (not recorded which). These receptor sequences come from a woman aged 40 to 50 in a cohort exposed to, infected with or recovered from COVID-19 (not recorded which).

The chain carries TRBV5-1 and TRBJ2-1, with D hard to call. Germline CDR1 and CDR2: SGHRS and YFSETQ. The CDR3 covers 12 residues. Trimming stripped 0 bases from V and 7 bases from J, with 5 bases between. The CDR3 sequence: CASSLERNEQFF. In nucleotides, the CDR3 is TGCGCCAGCAGCTTGGAGAGAAATGAGCAGTTCTTC.

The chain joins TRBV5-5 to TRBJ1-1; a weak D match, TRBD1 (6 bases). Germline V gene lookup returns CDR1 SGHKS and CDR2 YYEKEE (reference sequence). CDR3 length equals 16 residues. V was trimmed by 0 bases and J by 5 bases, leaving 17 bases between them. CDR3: CASSLGGRDRRTEAFF. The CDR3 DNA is TGTGCCAGCAGCTTGGGGGGGCGTGATCGGAGGACTGAAGCTTTCTTT. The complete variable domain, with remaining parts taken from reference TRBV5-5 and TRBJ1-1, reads DAGVTQSPTHLIKTRGQQVTLRCSPISGHKSVSWYQQVLGQGPQFIFQYYEKEERGRGNFPDRFSARQFPNYSSELNVNALLLGDSALYLCASSLGGRDRRTEAFFGQGTRLTVV.

CDR3 sequence (DNA): TGTGCCAGCAGCTTGGGACTAGCGGGACCCCTGGGGGAGACCCAGTACTTC. Its protein product is CASSLGLAGPLGETQYF. The V call is TRBV5-5, the J call TRBJ2-5; 11 nucleotides line up with TRBD2. Germline assignment: CDR1 SGHKS and CDR2 YYEKEE (reference sequence). The V gene end was trimmed by 0 bases and the J gene end by 5 bases; junction bases not matched to a gene: 9. The CDR3 totals 17 residues.

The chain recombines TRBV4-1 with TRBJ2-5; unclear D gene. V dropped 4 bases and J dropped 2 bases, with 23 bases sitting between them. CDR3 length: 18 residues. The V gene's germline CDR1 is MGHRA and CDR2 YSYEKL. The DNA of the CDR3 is TGCGCCAGCAGCCTTTCCCCGGCGAGGCTTAGTCAACAAGAGACCCAGTACTTC. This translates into CASSLSPARLSQQETQYF.

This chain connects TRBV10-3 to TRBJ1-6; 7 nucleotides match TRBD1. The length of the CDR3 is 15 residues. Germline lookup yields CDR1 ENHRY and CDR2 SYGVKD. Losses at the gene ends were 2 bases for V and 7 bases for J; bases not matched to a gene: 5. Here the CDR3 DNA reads TGTGCCATCAGTGAGCCGACAGGGACGAATTCACCCCTCCACTTT. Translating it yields CAISEPTGTNSPLHF.

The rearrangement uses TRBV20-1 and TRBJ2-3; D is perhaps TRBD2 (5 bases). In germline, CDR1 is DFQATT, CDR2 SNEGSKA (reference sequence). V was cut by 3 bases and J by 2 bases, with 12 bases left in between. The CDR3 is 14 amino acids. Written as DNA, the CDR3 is TGCAGTGCTAGTGAGGGCCGGGACACAGATACGCAGTATTTT. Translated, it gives CSASEGRDTDTQYF.

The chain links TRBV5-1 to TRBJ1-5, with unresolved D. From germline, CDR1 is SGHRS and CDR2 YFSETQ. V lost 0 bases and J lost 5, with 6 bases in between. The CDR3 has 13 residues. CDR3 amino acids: CASSLAGYQPQHF. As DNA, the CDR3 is TGCGCCAGCAGCTTGGCCGGGTATCAGCCCCAGCATTTT.

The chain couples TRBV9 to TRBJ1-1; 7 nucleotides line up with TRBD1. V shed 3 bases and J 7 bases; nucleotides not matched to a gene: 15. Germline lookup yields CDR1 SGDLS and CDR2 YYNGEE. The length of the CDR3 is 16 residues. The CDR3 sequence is CASSATGSGPGGEAFF. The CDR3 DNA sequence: TGTGCCAGCAGCGCAACAGGGTCCGGCCCAGGGGGTGAAGCTTTCTTT.

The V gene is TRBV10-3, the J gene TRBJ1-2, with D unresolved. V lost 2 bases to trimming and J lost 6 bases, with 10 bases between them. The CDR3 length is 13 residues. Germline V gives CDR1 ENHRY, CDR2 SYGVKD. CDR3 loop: CAISELEVDGYTF. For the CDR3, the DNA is TGTGCCATCAGTGAGCTGGAGGTAGATGGCTACACCTTC.

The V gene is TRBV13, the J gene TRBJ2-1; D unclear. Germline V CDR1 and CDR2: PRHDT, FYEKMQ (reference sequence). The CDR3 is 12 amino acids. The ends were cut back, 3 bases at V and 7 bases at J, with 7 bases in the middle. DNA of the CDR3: TGTGCCAGCAGCTTGTCGAGGAATGAGCAGTTCTTC. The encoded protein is CASSLSRNEQFF.

The CDR3 bases are TGTGCCAGCAGCTTAGATTGGGGCGGGGGCGAGCAGTACTTC. Its translation is CASSLDWGGGEQYF. V usage is TRBV11-2 and J usage is TRBJ2-7; 7 nucleotides line up with TRBD2. V shed 0 bases and J 6 bases; nucleotides not matched to a gene: 5. Per the germline V gene, CDR1 is SGHAT and CDR2 is FQNNGV. CDR3 length: 14 residues. Combining the CDR3 with reference TRBV11-2 and TRBJ2-7 gives the whole variable domain EAGVAQSPRYKIIEKRQSVAFWCNPISGHATLYWYQQILGQGPKLLIQFQNNGVVDDSQLPKDRFSAERLKGVDSTLKIQPAKLEDSAVYLCASSLDWGGGEQYFGPGTRLTVT.

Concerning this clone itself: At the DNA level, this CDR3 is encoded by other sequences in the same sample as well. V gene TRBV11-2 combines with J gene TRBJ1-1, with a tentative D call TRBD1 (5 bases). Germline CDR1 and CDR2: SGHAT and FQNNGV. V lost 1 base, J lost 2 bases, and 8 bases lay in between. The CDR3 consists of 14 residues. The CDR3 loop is CASSLAGGNTEAFF. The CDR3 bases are TGTGCCAGCAGCTTAGCCGGGGGAAACACTGAAGCTTTCTTT.

The CDR3 reads CASSLVWASGGPDTQYF. For the CDR3, the DNA is TGTGCCAGCAGCTTGGTTTGGGCTAGCGGGGGGCCAGATACGCAGTATTTT. The V and J genes are TRBV5-8 and TRBJ2-3, with 11 positions matching TRBD2. Per germline, CDR1 SGHTS and CDR2 YDEGEE. The CDR3 totals 17 residues. V lost 0 bases, J lost 4 bases, and 7 bases stayed unmatched.

The CDR3 nucleotides read TGTGCCAGCTGCCCCCAGGGGAACCAGCCCCAGCATTTT. It yields the protein CASCPQGNQPQHF. The chain uses TRBV6-5 and TRBJ1-5; possible D gene TRBD1, 6 bases. The CDR3 has 13 amino acids. V lost 8 bases to trimming and J lost 7 bases, with 15 bases between them. Germline V CDR1 and CDR2: MNHEY, SVGAGI.